The 28 T cell receptor beta chains below were found in one sample sequenced in a study of blood T cell repertoires in COVID-19. Clones were sequenced by immunoSEQ multiplex PCR, and TCRdb holds only the in-frame ones, with some missing. This table holds some 64,000 clones, about four fifths found once. Sequencing was done on a sample of peripheral blood. The receptors shown here come from a man aged 60 to 69 with COVID-19, enrolled during active disease.

The chain has TRBV11-2 and TRBJ2-1, with D possibly TRBD2 on 5 matching bases. The germline V gene encodes CDR1 SGHAT and CDR2 FQNNGV. CDR3 length: 16 residues. The germline V and J ends were trimmed by 5 bases and 4 bases, with 18 bases remaining between them. The CDR3 protein is CASSDLDGERYNEQFF. CDR3 coding DNA: TGTGCCAGCAGCGACCTTGACGGGGAGAGGTACAATGAGCAGTTCTTC.

The genes are TRBV11-2 and TRBJ2-5, with TRBD2 matching 8 bases. Germline V lookup: CDR1 SGHAT, CDR2 FQNNGV. The CDR3 runs to 17 residues. V lost 4 bases to trimming and J lost 5 bases; unmatched junction nucleotides: 15. The CDR3 spells CASSWNPRTSSGETQYF. The CDR3 DNA sequence: TGTGCCAGCAGCTGGAACCCCAGGACTAGCTCCGGGGAGACCCAGTACTTC.

The chain carries TRBV19 and TRBJ2-1; no reliable D call. CDR1 and CDR2 (germline): LNHDA, SQIVND (reference sequence). V was cut by 6 bases and J by 4 bases, with 13 bases left in between. This CDR3 is 14 amino acids long. CDR3 in DNA: TGTGCCAGTAGCCACCGAGGAGCATACAATGAGCAGTTCTTC. Translated: CASSHRGAYNEQFF.

The chain couples TRBV30 to TRBJ2-1; possible D gene TRBD1, 6 bases. The CDR3 has 12 residues. Germline values: CDR1 GTSNPN, CDR2 SVGIG (reference sequence). Trimming cost V 2 bases and J 8 bases, with 10 bases left between them. The CDR3 loop is CAWSRQVHEQFF. The CDR3 region has the DNA TGTGCCTGGAGTAGACAGGTCCATGAGCAGTTCTTC.

In this sample, this clone turned up once. The rearrangement uses TRBV7-9 and TRBJ2-1; 11 bases agree with TRBD2. The CDR3 consists of 16 residues. The germline V gene has CDR1 SEHNR and CDR2 FQNEAQ (reference sequence). V dropped 5 bases and J dropped 8; count of bases not matched to a gene: 11. CDR3 bases: TGTGCCAGCAGCGAAAGACTAGCGGGGTATAGGGATGAGCAGTTCTTC. Amino acid sequence: CASSERLAGYRDEQFF. Filled out from reference TRBV7-9 and TRBJ2-1, the complete variable domain reads DTGVSQNPRHKITKRGQNVTFRCDPISEHNRLYWYRQTLGQGPEFLTYFQNEAQLEKSRLLSDRFSAERPKGSFSTLEIQRTEQGDSAMYLCASSERLAGYRDEQFFGPGTRLTVL.

The genes are TRBV7-2 and TRBJ1-2; possible D gene TRBD1, 5 bases. V lost 4 bases and J lost 6, with 18 bases in between. Per germline, CDR1 SGHTA and CDR2 FQGNSA. The length of the CDR3 is 15 residues. CDR3 residues: CASSSWRGGADGYTF. The CDR3 DNA reads TGTGCCAGCAGCTCATGGCGCGGGGGAGCGGATGGCTACACCTTC.

This chain joins TRBV30 and TRBJ1-2; D is uncertain. The V end was cut by 0 bases, the J end by 5 bases, with 10 bases between. The CDR3 has 13 residues. In germline, CDR1 is GTSNPN, CDR2 SVGIG (reference sequence). CDR3 residues: CAWSVSRVYGYTF. CDR3 coding DNA: TGTGCCTGGAGTGTAAGCCGGGTTTATGGCTACACCTTC.

J is TRBJ1-2 and V is TRBV5-6, with D maybe TRBD1 (6 bases). The V end lost 0 bases, the J end lost 5 bases, and 17 bases lay between the germline ends. Germline V gene sequence: CDR1 SGHDT, CDR2 YYEEEE. This CDR3 is built from 16 residues. The CDR3 coding sequence is TGTGCCAGCAGCTTGGACAGGGTTAGCGCCGGTTATGGCTACACCTTC. This encodes CASSLDRVSAGYGYTF. Full variable domain (outside the CDR3, taken from reference TRBV5-6 and TRBJ1-2): DAGVTQSPTHLIKTRGQQVTLRCSPKSGHDTVSWYQQALGQGPQFIFQYYEEEERQRGNFPDRFSGHQFPNYSSELNVNALLLGDSALYLCASSLDRVSAGYGYTFGSGTRLTVV.

The CDR3 sequence is CASGDRNPPLHF. The CDR3 DNA is TGTGCCAGCGGAGACAGAAACCCACCCCTCCACTTT. This rearrangement joins TRBV2 to TRBJ1-6; TRBD1 might be the D (5 bases). Germline V gene lookup returns CDR1 SNHLY and CDR2 FYNNEI. V lost 8 bases and J lost 11, with 13 bases in between. The CDR3 covers 12 residues.

The chain uses TRBV24-1 and TRBJ2-7; D unclear. The V gene's germline CDR1 is KGHDR and CDR2 SFDVKD. Trimming took 2 bases from V and 4 from J, leaving 5 bases between them. The CDR3 covers 12 residues. The chain's CDR3 is CATSDYYYEQYF. The DNA for the CDR3 is TGTGCCACCAGTGATTACTATTACGAGCAGTACTTC.

The V gene is TRBV5-4, the J gene TRBJ2-1; maybe TRBD2 (5 bases). The CDR3 length is 14 residues. The germline CDR1 and CDR2 sequences are SGHNT and YYREEE (reference sequence). Trimming pared 4 bases from V and 6 bases from J, leaving 14 bases between. The CDR3 reads CASSLRTEINEQFF. Here the CDR3 DNA reads TGTGCCAGCAGCCTCCGGACTGAGATCAATGAGCAGTTCTTC.

This chain joins TRBV6-5 and TRBJ2-5, with TRBD1 matching 8 bases. The CDR3 is 15 amino acids. The V gene end was trimmed by 6 bases and the J gene end by 4 bases; junction bases not matched to a gene: 10. Germline lookup yields CDR1 MNHEY and CDR2 SVGAGI. The CDR3 loop is CASSSQGANGETQYF. CDR3 nucleotide sequence: TGTGCCAGCAGCTCCCAGGGGGCTAATGGAGAGACCCAGTACTTC.

This chain links TRBV5-1 with TRBJ2-5; D is possibly TRBD1 (7 bases). Germline loops: CDR1 SGHRS, CDR2 YFSETQ. V was shortened by 2 bases and J by 4 bases, with 15 bases between the two germline ends. The length of the CDR3 is 15 residues. The CDR3: CASSLLPGGGETQYF. The DNA of the CDR3 is TGCGCCAGCAGCTTATTGCCAGGGGGAGGAGAGACCCAGTACTTC.

The chain carries TRBV6-4 and TRBJ2-3; TRBD1 is a possible D gene (6 bases). V shed 3 bases and J shed 8 bases, with 6 bases lying between them. The CDR3 consists of 11 residues. Germline-derived CDR1 and CDR2 are MRHNA and SNTAGT. CDR3 amino acids: CASSEQGTQYF. The CDR3 nucleotides read TGTGCCAGCAGTGAACAGGGTACGCAGTATTTT.

V gene TRBV13 combines with J gene TRBJ1-1; no reliable D call. CDR1 PRHDT and CDR2 FYEKMQ come from the germline V gene (reference sequence). Trimming cost V 0 bases and J 3 bases, with 5 bases left between them. The CDR3 contains 13 residues. CDR3: CASSLGPDTEAFF. Here the CDR3 DNA reads TGTGCCAGCAGCTTAGGCCCGGACACTGAAGCTTTCTTT.

V is TRBV19 and J is TRBJ2-7, with D maybe TRBD1 (6 bases). V gave up 3 bases and J gave up 2 bases, with 14 bases separating them. The CDR3 has 15 residues. Germline CDR1 and CDR2: LNHDA and SQIVND (reference sequence). This CDR3 is CASSIHQTGAYEQYF. The CDR3 nucleotides read TGTGCCAGTAGTATCCATCAGACAGGAGCCTACGAGCAGTACTTC.

The V call is TRBV6-6, the J call TRBJ1-3; D unclear. With 2 bases removed from V and 0 bases from J, the gap between germline ends came to 2 bases. The length of the CDR3 is 13 residues. Germline lookup yields CDR1 MNHNY and CDR2 SVGAGI (reference sequence). The CDR3 region is CASSYLSGNTIYF. The DNA of the CDR3 is TGTGCCAGCAGTTACCTCTCTGGAAACACCATATATTTT.

The rearrangement links TRBV7-9 to TRBJ2-5; D is perhaps TRBD1 (6 bases). Germline-derived CDR1 and CDR2 are SEHNR and FQNEAQ (reference sequence). The CDR3 has 15 residues. Trimming took off 0 bases at V and 4 bases at J, with 12 bases between the two ends. The CDR3 bases are TGTGCCAGCAGCTTAGCGATGGGGACATTAGAGACCCAGTACTTC. Encoded protein: CASSLAMGTLETQYF.

CDR3 nucleotide sequence: TGTGCCAGCAGACCTGACAGGACCTACCAAGAGACCCAGTACTTC. Protein: CASRPDRTYQETQYF. The genes are TRBV3-1 (or the pseudogene TRBV3-2) and TRBJ2-5; TRBD1 might be the D (6 bases). The length of the CDR3 is 15 residues. Germline V lookup: CDR1 LGHDT, CDR2 YNNKEL (reference sequence). Trimming took 6 bases from V and 0 from J, leaving 14 bases between them.

The chain uses TRBV4-2 and TRBJ1-4, with 9 positions matching TRBD1. The length of the CDR3 is 15 residues. Germline lookup yields CDR1 LGHNA and CDR2 YNFKEQ. The junction had 10 bases not matched to a gene; V was cut back by 8 bases and J by 6 bases. In DNA form, the CDR3 reads TGTGCCAGCGGAACTGGACAGGGGAGGGATGAAAAACTGTTTTTT. Translated, it gives CASGTGQGRDEKLFF.

The CDR3 loop reads CASSVDPGQGHGYTF. CDR3 nucleotides: TGTGCCAGCAGCGTAGACCCCGGACAGGGACACGGCTACACCTTC. The genes are TRBV9 and TRBJ1-2; TRBD1 matches 8 bases. V was clipped by 0 bases and J by 8 bases; unmatched bases: 9. Germline assignment: CDR1 SGDLS and CDR2 YYNGEE. CDR3 size: 15 residues.

This clone was recorded once. The chain carries TRBV6-5 and TRBJ1-3; 9 bases are shared with TRBD1. V lost 5 bases, J lost 9 bases, and 2 bases stayed unmatched. The length of the CDR3 is 12 residues. Germline CDR1 and CDR2: MNHEY and SVGAGI. CDR3 sequence (DNA): TGTGCCAGCAGTATACAGGGGGCCACCATATATTTT. Translated: CASSIQGATIYF.

This sequence joins TRBV5-4 and TRBJ2-7, with 7 positions matching TRBD2. Germline V gives CDR1 SGHNT, CDR2 YYREEE (reference sequence). The ends lost 0 bases at V and 2 bases at J; junction bases unmatched: 2. The CDR3 extends over 14 amino acids. The CDR3 sequence: CASSLAAGPYEQYF. The DNA of the CDR3 is TGTGCCAGCAGCTTGGCAGCGGGGCCCTACGAGCAGTACTTC.

This sequence joins TRBV6-5 and TRBJ2-1; 11 bases fit TRBD2. This CDR3 is built from 16 residues. V trimming: 4 bases; J trimming: 4 bases; junction bases outside the gene matches: 6. Germline CDR1 is MNHEY and CDR2 is SVGAGI. Here the CDR3 reads CASSSAGLAVYNEQFF. The CDR3 region has the DNA TGTGCCAGCAGTTCAGCGGGACTAGCGGTATACAATGAGCAGTTCTTC.

The chain couples TRBV2 to TRBJ2-4, with 13 bases lining up with TRBD2. The germline CDR1 and CDR2 sequences are SNHLY and FYNNEI. J lost 6 bases, V lost 4 bases, and 18 bases had no gene match. This CDR3 contains 20 residues. CDR3 bases: TGTGCCAGCAGTGGGGGAGGGAGACTAGCGGGAGGACCTAGAGGAAACATTCAGTACTTC. This gives the protein CASSGGGRLAGGPRGNIQYF.

The rearrangement links TRBV5-1 to TRBJ1-5, with D possibly TRBD1 on 5 matching bases. Germline CDR1 and CDR2: SGHRS and YFSETQ. The CDR3 totals 14 residues. V was shortened by 4 bases and J by 6 bases, with 14 bases between the two germline ends. DNA for the CDR3: TGCGCCAGCAGCCCAGGGTTTGTGGGTCAGCCCCAGCATTTT. Translated: CASSPGFVGQPQHF. The full variable domain, completed using reference TRBV5-1 and TRBJ1-5, is KAGVTQTPRYLIKTRGQQVTLSCSPISGHRSVSWYQQTPGQGLQFLFEYFSETQRNKGNFPGRFSGRQFSNSRSEMNVSTLELGDSALYLCASSPGFVGQPQHFGDGTRLSIL.

The chain links TRBV5-1 to TRBJ1-1; 8 bases are a match to TRBD1. With 0 bases clipped from V and 0 bases from J, the junction kept 4 bases outside the gene matches. Germline-derived CDR1 and CDR2 are SGHRS and YFSETQ. The CDR3 covers 16 residues. The CDR3 DNA sequence: TGCGCCAGCAGCTTGGGACAGGGGAGGTTGAACACTGAAGCTTTCTTT. Translating gives CASSLGQGRLNTEAFF.

This chain joins TRBV7-9 and TRBJ1-2; perhaps TRBD1 as D (6 bases). The V end was cut by 5 bases, the J end by 7 bases, with 14 bases between. Germline-derived CDR1 and CDR2 are SEHNR and FQNEAQ (reference sequence). The CDR3 sequence is 13 residues long. CDR3 DNA: TGTGCCAGCAGCCGCGGACAGTTTGCTGGCTACACCTTC. It specifies CASSRGQFAGYTF.